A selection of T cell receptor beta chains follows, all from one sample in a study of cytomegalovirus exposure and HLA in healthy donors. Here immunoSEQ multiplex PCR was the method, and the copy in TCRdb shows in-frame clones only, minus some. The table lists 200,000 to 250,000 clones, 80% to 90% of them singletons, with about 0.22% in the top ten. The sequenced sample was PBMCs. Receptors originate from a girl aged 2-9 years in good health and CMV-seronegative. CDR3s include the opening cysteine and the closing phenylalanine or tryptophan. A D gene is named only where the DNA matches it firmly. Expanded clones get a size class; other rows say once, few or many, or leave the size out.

cdr3_aa: CASSSSPGTATEAFF
cdr3_nt: TGTGCCAGCAGTTCGAGTCCGGGGACTGCCACTGAAGCTTTCTTT
cdr3_length: 15
v_call: TRBV27
j_call: TRBJ1-1
clone_size: .
d_call: .

cdr3_aa: CSVGPGSHRYEQYF
cdr3_nt: TGCAGCGTTGGACCCGGGTCCCATAGGTACGAGCAGTACTTC
cdr3_length: 14
v_call: TRBV29-1
j_call: TRBJ2-7
clone_size: .
d_call: .

cdr3_aa: CASSLGGINREETQYF
cdr3_nt: TGTGCCAGCAGCTTAGGGGGAATAAACAGGGAAGAGACCCAGTACTTC
cdr3_length: 16
v_call: TRBV11-3
j_call: TRBJ2-5
clone_size: .
d_call: .

cdr3_aa: CASSPLAYGYTF
cdr3_nt: TGTGCCAGCTCACCATTGGCATATGGCTACACCTTC
cdr3_length: 12
v_call: TRBV18
j_call: TRBJ1-2
clone_size: .
d_call: .

cdr3_aa: CSVEEGVNYGYTF
cdr3_nt: TGCAGCGTTGAAGAAGGGGTAAACTATGGCTACACCTTC
cdr3_length: 13
v_call: TRBV29-1
j_call: TRBJ1-2
clone_size: .
d_call: .

cdr3_aa: CSVEGGVQARAFF
cdr3_nt: TGCAGCGTTGAGGGGGGGGTTCAAGCGCGGGCTTTCTTT
cdr3_length: 13
v_call: TRBV29-1
j_call: TRBJ1-1
clone_size: .
d_call: .

cdr3_aa: CASSPGLAAKETQYF
cdr3_nt: TGTGCCAGCAGCCCGGGACTAGCGGCCAAAGAGACCCAGTACTTC
cdr3_length: 15
v_call: TRBV7-9
j_call: TRBJ2-5
clone_size: .
d_call: TRBD2

cdr3_aa: CSAPETQYF
cdr3_nt: TGCAGTGCCCCGGAGACCCAGTACTTC
cdr3_length: 9
v_call: TRBV20-1
j_call: TRBJ2-5
clone_size: .
d_call: .

cdr3_aa: CASSQAAGYYEQYF
cdr3_nt: TGTGCCAGTAGCCAAGCGGCGGGTTACTACGAGCAGTACTTC
cdr3_length: 14
v_call: TRBV19
j_call: TRBJ2-7
clone_size: .
d_call: .

cdr3_aa: CASSLGTGNNEQFF
cdr3_nt: TGTGCCAGCAGTCTAGGGACAGGGAACAATGAGCAGTTCTTC
cdr3_length: 14
v_call: TRBV5-4
j_call: TRBJ2-1
clone_size: .
d_call: TRBD1

cdr3_aa: CASSLEGGGTEAFF
cdr3_nt: TGTGCCAGCAGCTTAGAAGGGGGTGGCACTGAAGCTTTCTTT
cdr3_length: 14
v_call: TRBV13
j_call: TRBJ1-1
clone_size: .
d_call: .

cdr3_aa: CATGGQLNTEAFF
cdr3_nt: TGTGCCACCGGCGGACAGCTGAACACTGAAGCTTTCTTT
cdr3_length: 13
v_call: TRBV19
j_call: TRBJ1-1
clone_size: .
d_call: .

cdr3_aa: CASSPAGTGQSPLHF
cdr3_nt: TGTGCCAGCAGTCCCGCCGGGACAGGTCAATCACCCCTCCACTTT
cdr3_length: 15
v_call: TRBV9
j_call: TRBJ1-6
clone_size: .
d_call: TRBD1

cdr3_aa: CASSENLGGSEKLFF
cdr3_nt: TGTGCCAGCAGTGAAAATTTAGGGGGCAGTGAAAAACTGTTTTTT
cdr3_length: 15
v_call: TRBV6-1
j_call: TRBJ1-4
clone_size: once
d_call: TRBD1

cdr3_aa: CASSGRLAPMDEQFF
cdr3_nt: TGTGCCAGCAGTGGAAGGCTAGCCCCCATGGATGAGCAGTTCTTC
cdr3_length: 15
v_call: TRBV6-4
j_call: TRBJ2-1
clone_size: .
d_call: .

cdr3_aa: CASSLASASTDTQYF
cdr3_nt: TGCGCCAGCAGCTTGGCTAGCGCTAGCACAGATACGCAGTATTTT
cdr3_length: 15
v_call: TRBV5-1
j_call: TRBJ2-3
clone_size: .
d_call: .

cdr3_aa: CASSEPQDGGYGYTF
cdr3_nt: TGTGCCAGCAGTGAACCCCAGGATGGAGGCTATGGCTACACCTTC
cdr3_length: 15
v_call: TRBV25-1
j_call: TRBJ1-2
clone_size: .
d_call: .

cdr3_aa: CASSPRLGSPSTDTQYF
cdr3_nt: TGTGCCAGCAGCCCAAGGTTAGGGAGTCCGAGCACAGATACGCAGTATTTT
cdr3_length: 17
v_call: TRBV4-2
j_call: TRBJ2-3
clone_size: .
d_call: .

cdr3_aa: CAWSPYRVTGNTIYF
cdr3_nt: TGTGCCTGGAGTCCCTACAGGGTGACTGGAAACACCATATATTTT
cdr3_length: 15
v_call: TRBV30
j_call: TRBJ1-3
clone_size: .
d_call: .

cdr3_aa: CAWSMAPQTSEQYF
cdr3_nt: TGTGCCTGGAGTATGGCTCCGCAAACCTCCGAGCAGTACTTC
cdr3_length: 14
v_call: TRBV30
j_call: TRBJ2-7
clone_size: .
d_call: .

cdr3_aa: CASSQDRLAGTDTQYF
cdr3_nt: TGTGCCAGCAGCCAAGATCGGCTAGCGGGGACAGATACGCAGTATTTT
cdr3_length: 16
v_call: TRBV4-2
j_call: TRBJ2-3
clone_size: .
d_call: TRBD2

cdr3_aa: CASSEMWEGTDTQYF
cdr3_nt: TGTGCCAGCAGTGAAATGTGGGAGGGGACAGATACGCAGTATTTT
cdr3_length: 15
v_call: TRBV2
j_call: TRBJ2-3
clone_size: .
d_call: TRBD2

cdr3_aa: CAISGGGISTDTQYF
cdr3_nt: TGTGCCATCAGTGGAGGAGGGATATCAACAGATACGCAGTATTTT
cdr3_length: 15
v_call: TRBV10-3
j_call: TRBJ2-3
clone_size: .
d_call: .

cdr3_aa: CATSRDRGGTGGSEQYF
cdr3_nt: TGTGCCACCAGCAGAGATAGAGGAGGGACGGGAGGGTCTGAGCAGTACTTC
cdr3_length: 17
v_call: TRBV15
j_call: TRBJ2-7
clone_size: .
d_call: TRBD2

cdr3_aa: CAISGRAGGKETQYF
cdr3_nt: TGTGCCATCAGTGGACGAGCGGGGGGAAAAGAGACCCAGTACTTC
cdr3_length: 15
v_call: TRBV10-3
j_call: TRBJ2-5
clone_size: once
d_call: TRBD2

cdr3_aa: CASSYTTGVAYNEQFF
cdr3_nt: TGCGCCAGCAGCTATACGACAGGGGTGGCCTACAATGAGCAGTTCTTC
cdr3_length: 16
v_call: TRBV5-1
j_call: TRBJ2-1
clone_size: .
d_call: TRBD1

cdr3_aa: CASTLASHNEQFF
cdr3_nt: TGTGCCAGTACTCTTGCTAGCCACAATGAGCAGTTCTTC
cdr3_length: 13
v_call: TRBV19
j_call: TRBJ2-1
clone_size: .
d_call: .

cdr3_aa: CASSFLWTSGGGETQYF
cdr3_nt: TGTGCCAGCAGCTTCCTCTGGACTAGCGGGGGTGGAGAGACCCAGTACTTC
cdr3_length: 17
v_call: TRBV5-8
j_call: TRBJ2-5
clone_size: .
d_call: TRBD2

cdr3_aa: CASSLTGGTTTDTQYF
cdr3_nt: TGCGCCAGCAGCCTCACGGGGGGGACTACCACAGATACGCAGTATTTT
cdr3_length: 16
v_call: TRBV4-1
j_call: TRBJ2-3
clone_size: few
d_call: TRBD2

cdr3_aa: CASSQENSGQETQYF
cdr3_nt: TGTGCCAGCAGCCAAGAGAATAGCGGACAAGAGACCCAGTACTTC
cdr3_length: 15
v_call: TRBV4-2
j_call: TRBJ2-5
clone_size: .
d_call: .

cdr3_aa: CASMTRNPLAEKLFF
cdr3_nt: TGTGCCAGCATGACGAGGAACCCCCTAGCAGAAAAACTGTTTTTT
cdr3_length: 15
v_call: TRBV6-1
j_call: TRBJ1-4
clone_size: few
d_call: .

cdr3_aa: CASSNSDNNQPQHF
cdr3_nt: TGTGCCAGCAGCAACTCAGACAACAATCAGCCCCAGCATTTT
cdr3_length: 14
v_call: TRBV21-1
j_call: TRBJ1-5
clone_size: .
d_call: .

cdr3_aa: CASSFPGQGTEAFF
cdr3_nt: TGTGCCAGCAGCTTCCCGGGACAGGGGACTGAAGCTTTCTTT
cdr3_length: 14
v_call: TRBV11-2
j_call: TRBJ1-1
clone_size: .
d_call: TRBD1

cdr3_aa: CATSFRVGSGAGELFF
cdr3_nt: TGTGCCACCAGCTTCCGTGTTGGGTCAGGGGCCGGGGAGCTGTTTTTT
cdr3_length: 16
v_call: TRBV15
j_call: TRBJ2-2
clone_size: .
d_call: .

cdr3_aa: CASSLRRADTQYF
cdr3_nt: TGCGCCAGCAGCTTGAGACGGGCAGATACGCAGTATTTT
cdr3_length: 13
v_call: TRBV5-1
j_call: TRBJ2-3
clone_size: few
d_call: .

cdr3_aa: CASSRLRLTDTQYF
cdr3_nt: TGTGCCAGTAGCCGTTTGAGGCTCACAGATACGCAGTATTTT
cdr3_length: 14
v_call: TRBV19
j_call: TRBJ2-3
clone_size: few
d_call: .

cdr3_aa: CAWSRSGPEAFF
cdr3_nt: TGTGCCTGGAGTCGATCAGGCCCGGAAGCTTTCTTT
cdr3_length: 12
v_call: TRBV30
j_call: TRBJ1-1
clone_size: .
d_call: .

cdr3_aa: CSVEGQTPHEQYF
cdr3_nt: TGCAGCGTAGAGGGACAGACGCCCCACGAGCAGTACTTC
cdr3_length: 13
v_call: TRBV29-1
j_call: TRBJ2-7
clone_size: .
d_call: TRBD1

cdr3_aa: CSVAGGTYNEQFF
cdr3_nt: TGCAGCGTAGCGGGGGGAACCTACAATGAGCAGTTCTTC
cdr3_length: 13
v_call: TRBV29-1
j_call: TRBJ2-1
clone_size: .
d_call: TRBD2

cdr3_aa: CASSLTSGGADTQYF
cdr3_nt: TGTGCCAGCAGCTTGACTAGCGGGGGGGCAGATACGCAGTATTTT
cdr3_length: 15
v_call: TRBV7-3
j_call: TRBJ2-3
clone_size: .
d_call: TRBD2

cdr3_aa: CASGETGRDNQPQHF
cdr3_nt: TGTGCCAGCGGAGAGACAGGTCGAGACAATCAGCCCCAGCATTTT
cdr3_length: 15
v_call: TRBV6-6
j_call: TRBJ1-5
clone_size: .
d_call: .

cdr3_aa: CASSSLAGNTDTQYF
cdr3_nt: TGTGCCAGCAGCTCGCTAGCGGGGAACACAGATACGCAGTATTTT
cdr3_length: 15
v_call: TRBV7-3
j_call: TRBJ2-3
clone_size: .
d_call: TRBD2

cdr3_aa: CASSLVRETQYF
cdr3_nt: TGTGCCAGCAGCTTAGTCAGAGAGACCCAGTACTTC
cdr3_length: 12
v_call: TRBV7-2
j_call: TRBJ2-5
clone_size: .
d_call: .

cdr3_aa: CASSPSLAHSSYEQYF
cdr3_nt: TGCGCCAGCAGCCCTTCTCTAGCCCATAGCTCCTACGAGCAGTACTTC
cdr3_length: 16
v_call: TRBV4-1
j_call: TRBJ2-7
clone_size: few
d_call: .

cdr3_aa: CASSLAYGGPYTDTQYF
cdr3_nt: TGTGCCAGCAGCTTGGCGTATGGCGGCCCCTACACAGATACGCAGTATTTT
cdr3_length: 17
v_call: TRBV5-4
j_call: TRBJ2-3
clone_size: .
d_call: .

cdr3_aa: CASSSPGTGGYGYTF
cdr3_nt: TGTGCCAGCAGCAGTCCCGGGACAGGGGGCTATGGCTACACCTTC
cdr3_length: 15
v_call: TRBV5-4
j_call: TRBJ1-2
clone_size: .
d_call: TRBD1

cdr3_aa: CASSYEGYHNSPLHF
cdr3_nt: TGTGCCAGCAGTTACGAGGGATACCATAATTCACCCCTCCACTTT
cdr3_length: 15
v_call: TRBV6-5
j_call: TRBJ1-6
clone_size: .
d_call: .

cdr3_aa: CASSLGSGTGNTIYF
cdr3_nt: TGTGCCAGCAGCTTAGGGAGCGGGACTGGAAACACCATATATTTT
cdr3_length: 15
v_call: TRBV7-9
j_call: TRBJ1-3
clone_size: .
d_call: .

cdr3_aa: CASSLEGGSDYEQYF
cdr3_nt: TGCGCCAGCAGCTTGGAAGGTGGGAGTGATTACGAGCAGTACTTC
cdr3_length: 15
v_call: TRBV5-1
j_call: TRBJ2-7
clone_size: .
d_call: .

cdr3_aa: CAWSAGDRPNYGYTF
cdr3_nt: TGTGCCTGGAGTGCCGGGGACAGACCTAACTATGGCTACACCTTC
cdr3_length: 15
v_call: TRBV30
j_call: TRBJ1-2
clone_size: .
d_call: TRBD1

cdr3_aa: CASSYYPTGVGNTIYF
cdr3_nt: TGTGCCAGCAGTTACTACCCCACAGGAGTCGGAAACACCATATATTTT
cdr3_length: 16
v_call: TRBV6-6
j_call: TRBJ1-3
clone_size: .
d_call: .

cdr3_aa: CASSSVGGPYEQYF
cdr3_nt: TGTGCCAGCAGTTCGGTGGGAGGGCCATACGAGCAGTACTTC
cdr3_length: 14
v_call: TRBV6-6
j_call: TRBJ2-7
clone_size: .
d_call: TRBD2

cdr3_aa: CASSPTGARSEQYF
cdr3_nt: TGTGCCAGCAGTCCGACAGGGGCTCGGTCCGAGCAGTACTTC
cdr3_length: 14
v_call: TRBV27
j_call: TRBJ2-7
clone_size: once
d_call: TRBD1

cdr3_aa: CASSDTGGGYTF
cdr3_nt: TGTGCCAGCAGTGATACAGGGGGTGGCTACACCTTC
cdr3_length: 12
v_call: TRBV2
j_call: TRBJ1-2
clone_size: .
d_call: TRBD1

cdr3_aa: CACGQIRAYEQYF
cdr3_nt: TGTGCCTGCGGACAGATCAGGGCCTACGAGCAGTACTTC
cdr3_length: 13
v_call: TRBV30
j_call: TRBJ2-7
clone_size: .
d_call: .

cdr3_aa: CASSWTSGRAEQYF
cdr3_nt: TGCGCCAGCAGCTGGACTAGCGGGAGGGCCGAGCAGTACTTC
cdr3_length: 14
v_call: TRBV5-1
j_call: TRBJ2-7
clone_size: .
d_call: TRBD2

cdr3_aa: CASSPTRTGANYGYTF
cdr3_nt: TGTGCCAGCAGCCCTACCCGGACAGGAGCTAACTATGGCTACACCTTC
cdr3_length: 16
v_call: TRBV7-8
j_call: TRBJ1-2
clone_size: .
d_call: TRBD1

cdr3_aa: CASEARETQYF
cdr3_nt: TGTGCCAGTGAGGCGCGAGAGACCCAGTACTTC
cdr3_length: 11
v_call: TRBV25-1
j_call: TRBJ2-5
clone_size: .
d_call: .

cdr3_aa: CASSVDRGTGRETQYF
cdr3_nt: TGTGCCAGCAGCGTAGATAGGGGGACAGGGCGGGAGACCCAGTACTTC
cdr3_length: 16
v_call: TRBV9
j_call: TRBJ2-5
clone_size: .
d_call: TRBD1

cdr3_aa: CSVGSGGAFNEQFF
cdr3_nt: TGCAGCGTTGGATCGGGGGGGGCCTTCAATGAGCAGTTCTTC
cdr3_length: 14
v_call: TRBV29-1
j_call: TRBJ2-1
clone_size: .
d_call: TRBD2